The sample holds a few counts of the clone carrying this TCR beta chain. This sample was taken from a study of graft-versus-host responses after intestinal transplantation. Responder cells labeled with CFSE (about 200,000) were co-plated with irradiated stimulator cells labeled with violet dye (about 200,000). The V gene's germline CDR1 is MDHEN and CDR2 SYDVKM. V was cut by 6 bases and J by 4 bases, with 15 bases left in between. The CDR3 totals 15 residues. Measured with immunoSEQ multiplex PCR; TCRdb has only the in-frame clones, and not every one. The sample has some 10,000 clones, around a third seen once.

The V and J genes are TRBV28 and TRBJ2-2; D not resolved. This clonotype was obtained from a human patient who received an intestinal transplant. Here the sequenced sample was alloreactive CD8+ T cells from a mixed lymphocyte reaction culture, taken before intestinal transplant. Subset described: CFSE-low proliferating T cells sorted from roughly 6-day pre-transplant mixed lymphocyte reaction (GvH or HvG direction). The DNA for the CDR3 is TGTGCCAGCAGACCCATGACATTCTTCACCGGGGAGCTGTTTTTT. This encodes CASRPMTFFTGELFF.